The present T cell receptor beta chain was sequenced within a study of neurological immune-mediated disorders. This clonotype was seen many times. V lost 6 bases, J lost 0 bases, and 4 bases stayed unmatched. The CDR3 extends over 15 amino acids. TCRdb re-called the 5' RACE reads through MiXCR, storing one row per CDR3 protein. The table records about 55,000 distinct CDR3 sequences, about 4% of them present only once. The chain links TRBV12-3 or TRBV12-4 to TRBJ2-2; 7 bases are shared with TRBD1. The TCR was taken from a man aged 45-65 years with multiple sclerosis. The specimen was PBMCs. The CDR3 region has the DNA TGTGCCAGCAGAACGACAGGGACGAACACCGGGGAGCTGTTTTTT. Translating gives CASRTTGTNTGELFF.